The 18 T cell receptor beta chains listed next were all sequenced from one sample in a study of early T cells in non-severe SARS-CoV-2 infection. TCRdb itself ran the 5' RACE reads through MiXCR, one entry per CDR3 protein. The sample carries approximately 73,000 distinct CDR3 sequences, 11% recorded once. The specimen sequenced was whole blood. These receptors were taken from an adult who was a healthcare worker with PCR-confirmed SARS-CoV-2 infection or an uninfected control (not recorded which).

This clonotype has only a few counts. CDR3 DNA sequence: TGTGCCAGCAGCCCCGAATGGGGGGCCTATGGCTACACCTTC. Its translation: CASSPEWGAYGYTF. The chain is built from TRBV11-2 and TRBJ1-2; TRBD1 is a possible D gene (6 bases). This CDR3 is built from 14 residues. The ends were cut back, 5 bases at V and 4 bases at J, with 14 bases in the middle. Germline CDR1 and CDR2: SGHAT and FQNNGV.

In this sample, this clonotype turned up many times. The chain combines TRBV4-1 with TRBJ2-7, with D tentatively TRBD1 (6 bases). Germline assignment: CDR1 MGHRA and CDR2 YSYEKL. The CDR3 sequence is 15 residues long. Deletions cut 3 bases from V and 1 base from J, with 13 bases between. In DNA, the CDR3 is TGCGCCAGCAGCCAGGGTTATGGACAGTCCTACGAGCAGTACTTC. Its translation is CASSQGYGQSYEQYF.

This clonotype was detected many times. CDR3 DNA sequence: TGCGCCAGCAAGGCGGGCAGCGTCTACGAGCAGTACTTC. This encodes CASKAGSVYEQYF. V usage is TRBV5-1 and J usage is TRBJ2-7; TRBD2 is a possible D gene (5 bases). Germline V gene data show CDR1 as SGHRS and CDR2 as YFSETQ. CDR3 length equals 13 residues. V dropped 6 bases and J dropped 3 bases, with 13 bases sitting between them.

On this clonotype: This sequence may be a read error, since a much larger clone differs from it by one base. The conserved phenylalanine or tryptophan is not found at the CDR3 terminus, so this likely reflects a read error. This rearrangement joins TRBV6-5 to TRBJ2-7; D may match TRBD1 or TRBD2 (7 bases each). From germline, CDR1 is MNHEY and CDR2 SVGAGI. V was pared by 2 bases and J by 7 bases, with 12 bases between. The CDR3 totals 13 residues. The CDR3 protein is CASSYQGGREQYS. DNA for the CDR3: TGTGCCAGCAGTTACCAGGGGGGGCGAGAGCAGTACTCC.

The DNA for the CDR3 is TGTGCCAGCAGTAGGACAGGGGAAAATGAGCAGTTCTTC. Amino acid sequence: CASSRTGENEQFF. V is TRBV6-2 or TRBV6-3 and J is TRBJ2-1; 9 positions match TRBD1. Germline CDR1 reads MNHEY; CDR2 reads SVGEGT. After removal of 5 bases from V and 7 bases from J, the junction contained 3 bases not matched to a gene. The CDR3 totals 13 residues.

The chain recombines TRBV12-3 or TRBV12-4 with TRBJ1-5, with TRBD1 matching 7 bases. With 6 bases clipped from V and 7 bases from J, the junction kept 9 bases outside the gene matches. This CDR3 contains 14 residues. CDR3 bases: TGTGCCAGCAGCCGTGACAGGGAGGACCAGCCCCAGCATTTT. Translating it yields CASSRDREDQPQHF.

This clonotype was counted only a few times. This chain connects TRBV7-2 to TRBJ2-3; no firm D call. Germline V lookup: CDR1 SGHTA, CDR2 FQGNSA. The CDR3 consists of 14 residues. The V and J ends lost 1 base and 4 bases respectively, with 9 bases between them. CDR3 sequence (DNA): TGTGCCAGCAGCTTAGTACCCGGTCCAGATACGCAGTATTTT. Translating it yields CASSLVPGPDTQYF.

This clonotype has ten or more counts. The CDR3 loop reads CASSQGDPRRGYTF. The CDR3 DNA sequence: TGTGCCAGCAGCCAAGGCGACCCCCGGCGGGGCTACACCTTC. The J gene is TRBJ1-2, the V gene TRBV14, with D unresolved. This CDR3 is built from 14 residues. The V and J ends lost 1 base and 8 bases respectively, with 14 bases between them. CDR1 is SGHDN, CDR2 FVKESK, per germline.

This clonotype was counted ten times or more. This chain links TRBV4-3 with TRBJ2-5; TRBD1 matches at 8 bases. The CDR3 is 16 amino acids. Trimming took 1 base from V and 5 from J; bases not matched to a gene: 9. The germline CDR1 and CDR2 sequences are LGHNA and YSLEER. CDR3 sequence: CASSQAQGALMETQYF. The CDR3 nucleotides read TGCGCCAGCAGCCAAGCCCAGGGGGCTTTAATGGAGACCCAGTACTTC.

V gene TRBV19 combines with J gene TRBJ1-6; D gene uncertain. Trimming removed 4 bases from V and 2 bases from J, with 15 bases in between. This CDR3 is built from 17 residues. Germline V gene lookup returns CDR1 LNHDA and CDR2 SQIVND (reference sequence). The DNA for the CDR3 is TGTGCCAGTAGTAGTGACGACCCGAGCGCCTATAATTCACCCCTCCACTTT. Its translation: CASSSDDPSAYNSPLHF.

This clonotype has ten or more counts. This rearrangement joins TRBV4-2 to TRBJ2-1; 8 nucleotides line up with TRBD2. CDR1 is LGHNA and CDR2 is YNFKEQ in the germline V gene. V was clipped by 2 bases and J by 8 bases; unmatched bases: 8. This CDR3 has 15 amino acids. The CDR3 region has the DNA TGTGCCAGCAGCCAACGTCAGGGGACTAGAGATGAGCAGTTCTTC. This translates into CASSQRQGTRDEQFF.

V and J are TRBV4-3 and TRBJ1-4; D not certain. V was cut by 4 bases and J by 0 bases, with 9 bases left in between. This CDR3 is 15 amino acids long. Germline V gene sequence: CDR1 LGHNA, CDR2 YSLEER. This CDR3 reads CASSPRQTTNEKLFF. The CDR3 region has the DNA TGCGCCAGCAGCCCTAGACAAACAACTAATGAAAAACTGTTTTTT.

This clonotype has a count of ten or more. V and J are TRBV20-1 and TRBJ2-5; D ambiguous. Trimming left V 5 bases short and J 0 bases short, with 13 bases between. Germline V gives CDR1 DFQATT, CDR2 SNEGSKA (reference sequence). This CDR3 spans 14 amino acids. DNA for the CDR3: TGCAGTGCTCATGGGCCGCGCAACCAAGAGACCCAGTACTTC. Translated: CSAHGPRNQETQYF.

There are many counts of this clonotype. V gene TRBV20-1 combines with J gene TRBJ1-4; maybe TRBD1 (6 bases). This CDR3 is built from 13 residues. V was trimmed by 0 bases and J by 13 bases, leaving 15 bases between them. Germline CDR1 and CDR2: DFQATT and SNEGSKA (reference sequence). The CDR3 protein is CSARDTGATRLFF. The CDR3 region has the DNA TGCAGTGCTAGAGATACGGGGGCAACACGACTGTTTTTT.

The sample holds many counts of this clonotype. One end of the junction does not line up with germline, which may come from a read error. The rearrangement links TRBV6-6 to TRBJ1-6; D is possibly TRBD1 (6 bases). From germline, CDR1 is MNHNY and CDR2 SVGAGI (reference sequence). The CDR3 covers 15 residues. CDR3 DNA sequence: TGTGCCAGCAGTGGACAGTTACCCTATAATTCACCCCTCCATTTT. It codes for CASSGQLPYNSPLHF.

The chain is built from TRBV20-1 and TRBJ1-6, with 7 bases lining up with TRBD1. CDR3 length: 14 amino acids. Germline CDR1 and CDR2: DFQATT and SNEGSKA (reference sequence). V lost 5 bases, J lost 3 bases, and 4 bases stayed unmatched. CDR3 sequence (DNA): TGCAGTGCTCAAACAGGGGTCTATAATTCACCCCTCCACTTT. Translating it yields CSAQTGVYNSPLHF.

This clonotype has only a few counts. CDR3 protein: CSAREGASPLHF. The CDR3 nucleotides are TGCAGTGCTAGGGAGGGGGCCTCACCCCTCCACTTT. This chain connects TRBV20-1 to TRBJ1-6; TRBD1 matches at 7 bases. Germline CDR1 DFQATT, CDR2 SNEGSKA (reference sequence). J lost 10 bases, V lost 3 bases, and 3 bases had no gene match. This CDR3 is built from 12 residues.

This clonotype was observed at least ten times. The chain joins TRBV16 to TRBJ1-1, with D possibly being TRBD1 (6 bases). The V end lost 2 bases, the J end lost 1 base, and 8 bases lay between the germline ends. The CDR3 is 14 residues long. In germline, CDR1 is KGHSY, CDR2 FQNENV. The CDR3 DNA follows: TGTGCCAGCAGCCAACGGGGACAGAACACTGAAGCTTTCTTT. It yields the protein CASSQRGQNTEAFF. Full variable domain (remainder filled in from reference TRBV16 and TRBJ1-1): GEEVAQTPKHLVRGEGQKAKLYCAPIKGHSYVFWYQQVLKNEFKFLISFQNENVFDETGMPKERFSAKCLPNSPCSLEIQATKLEDSAVYFCASSQRGQNTEAFFGQGTRLTVV.